The entry below describes one TCR beta chain. In germline, CDR1 is MNHEY, CDR2 SMNVEV (reference sequence). V trimming: 0 bases; J trimming: 7 bases; junction bases outside the gene matches: 13. The CDR3 extends over 20 amino acids. This table comes from immunoSEQ multiplex PCR, and its TCRdb copy is limited to in-frame clones, with some not included. The sample has 30,000 to 40,000 clones, roughly nine tenths seen once. The entry originates in a study of T cell changes during pregnancy in multiple sclerosis. This receptor was identified in a female donor in good health, enrolled as a control in a pregnancy study. The source was CD4+ T cells from peripheral blood mononuclear cells, collected in the third trimester of pregnancy. The rearrangement links TRBV27 to TRBJ2-3; 16 bases line up with TRBD2. The CDR3, as DNA: TGTGCCAGCAGTTTATCCGGGACTAGCGGGAGGGGGCATCTTGTAAATACGCAGTATTTT. This encodes CASSLSGTSGRGHLVNTQYF.